This TCR beta chain derives from a study of beta chain features in type 1 diabetes. Deletions cut 8 bases from V and 2 bases from J, with 12 bases between. The germline V gene encodes CDR1 KGHSH and CDR2 LQKENI. CDR3 length: 13 residues. The investigators reverse transcribed all of the isolated RNA, so they sequenced expressed TCRB transcripts. Profiling relied on immunoSEQ multiplex PCR, and the TCRdb table lists in-frame clones only, not all of them. The data contain about 660,000 clones, more than 12% of them singletons. Purity above 95% was achieved in all sorted populations. Overall study findings and caveats: All four CD4+ subsets of Type 1 diabetes patients contained TCRB CDR3s that were moderately but significantly shorter. A possible short-template PCR bias applies equally to patients and controls. Lower insertion and higher deletion counts appeared at VDJ junctions in type 1 diabetes patients. The influence of HLA type on TCRB rearrangement stayed undetermined.

In this sample, this clone turned up a few times. Antigen specificity is unknown. The TCR was taken from a man younger than 35 with type 1 diabetes. This chain uses TRBV18 with TRBJ2-5, with D possibly being TRBD2 (6 bases). Sequenced sample: naive CD4+ T cells from blood. CDR3 bases: TGTGCCAGCACCGGAGGGGAGCAAGAGACCCAGTACTTC. This encodes CASTGGEQETQYF.